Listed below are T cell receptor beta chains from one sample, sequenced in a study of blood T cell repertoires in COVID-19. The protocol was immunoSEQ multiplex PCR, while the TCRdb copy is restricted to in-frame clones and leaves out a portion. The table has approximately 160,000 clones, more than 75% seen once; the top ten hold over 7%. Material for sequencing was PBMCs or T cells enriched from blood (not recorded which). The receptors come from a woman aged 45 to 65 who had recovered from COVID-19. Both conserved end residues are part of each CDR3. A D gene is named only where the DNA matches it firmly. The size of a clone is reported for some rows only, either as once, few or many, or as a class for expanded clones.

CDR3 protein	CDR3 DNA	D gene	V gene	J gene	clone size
CASSLATVRGTGELFF	TGCGCCAGCAGCTTGGCCACCGTCCGGGGGACCGGGGAGCTGTTTTTT	NA	TRBV5-1	TRBJ2-2	once
CASRPDRVEQPQHF	TGTGCCAGCAGACCGGACAGGGTCGAGCAGCCCCAGCATTTT	TRBD1	TRBV2	TRBJ1-5	NA
CSVAGYNEQFF	TGCAGCGTTGCAGGTTACAATGAGCAGTTCTTC	NA	TRBV29-1	TRBJ2-1	NA
CAWRQGGHQPQHF	TGTGCCTGGAGGCAGGGGGGTCACCAGCCCCAGCATTTT	TRBD1	TRBV30	TRBJ1-5	once
CASSIGENTEAFF	TGTGCCAGCAGCATAGGAGAGAACACTGAAGCTTTCTTT	NA	TRBV2	TRBJ1-1	NA
CASSPGLAGIGSIGEQYF	TGTGCCAGCAGCCCGGGACTAGCGGGAATCGGGTCTATAGGTGAGCAGTACTTC	TRBD2	TRBV5-4	TRBJ2-7	NA
CASTEWTPKPYEQYF	TGTGCCAGCACCGAGTGGACACCCAAACCCTACGAGCAGTACTTC	NA	TRBV2	TRBJ2-7	NA
CASSLFRAEPQHF	TGTGCCAGCAGCTTATTCAGGGCTGAGCCCCAGCATTTT	NA	TRBV7-2	TRBJ1-5	NA
CASSEPDRVNQPQHF	TGTGCCAGTAGTGAACCGGACAGGGTCAATCAGCCCCAGCATTTT	TRBD1	TRBV19	TRBJ1-5	NA
CASSPDRGIGGGLSTIYF	TGTGCCAGCAGCCCGGACAGGGGCATAGGAGGGGGGCTGAGCACCATATATTTT	TRBD1	TRBV7-9	TRBJ1-3	NA
CASVKQYNEQFF	TGTGCCAGCGTAAAACAGTACAATGAGCAGTTCTTC	NA	TRBV27	TRBJ2-1	NA
CASSSGGTRSHLSGNTIYF	TGTGCCAGCAGCTCGGGGGGGACCCGAAGCCACCTTTCTGGAAACACCATATATTTT	NA	TRBV11-3	TRBJ1-3	NA
CASSFFGGYNEQFF	TGTGCCAGCAGTTTTTTCGGCGGCTACAATGAGCAGTTCTTC	NA	TRBV27	TRBJ2-1	NA
CASRPRDRDEKLFF	TGTGCCAGCAGACCCCGGGACAGGGATGAAAAACTGTTTTTT	TRBD1	TRBV2	TRBJ1-4	few
CASSPSRGSGANVLTF	TGTGCCAGCAGCCCTTCGCGCGGGTCTGGGGCCAACGTCCTGACTTTC	NA	TRBV28	TRBJ2-6	NA
CASKGLAVLQETQYF	TGTGCCAGCAAGGGGTTAGCGGTCCTCCAAGAGACCCAGTACTTC	NA	TRBV2	TRBJ2-5	NA
CASNLQGYTEAFF	TGTGCCAGTAACTTACAGGGATACACTGAAGCTTTCTTT	NA	TRBV19	TRBJ1-1	NA
CASSPAANYEQYF	TGTGCCAGCTCACCTGCGGCGAACTACGAGCAGTACTTC	NA	TRBV18	TRBJ2-7	once
CATSDPGQGFGETQYF	TGTGCCACCAGTGATCCCGGACAGGGTTTTGGAGAGACCCAGTACTTC	TRBD1	TRBV24-1	TRBJ2-5	NA
CASSPRQPTSGYSYNEQFF	TGTGCCAGCAGCCCGCGACAGCCCACTAGCGGGTACTCCTACAATGAGCAGTTCTTC	TRBD2	TRBV7-9	TRBJ2-1	NA
CASSIGQGARNIQYF	TGTGCCAGTAGTATAGGGCAGGGGGCAAGGAACATTCAGTACTTC	TRBD1	TRBV19	TRBJ2-4	NA
CASSQTTGALATNEKLFF	TGCGCCAGCAGCCAAACTACAGGAGCCCTCGCAACTAATGAAAAACTGTTTTTT	NA	TRBV4-1	TRBJ1-4	NA
CASSLAGGSLYEQYF	TGTGCCAGCAGCCTGGCTGGCGGGAGTCTTTACGAGCAGTACTTC	TRBD2	TRBV7-9	TRBJ2-7	NA
CASSPPEYRAGNTIYF	TGTGCCAGTAGCCCCCCGGAATACAGGGCTGGAAACACCATATATTTT	NA	TRBV19	TRBJ1-3	NA
CASKGKGTSEETQYF	TGTGCCAGCAAGGGTAAGGGGACTAGCGAAGAGACCCAGTACTTC	TRBD2	TRBV27	TRBJ2-5	NA
CSSGVDTEAFF	TGCAGCTCGGGCGTAGACACTGAAGCTTTCTTT	NA	TRBV29-1	TRBJ1-1	NA
CAWTLGVLSGNTIYF	TGTGCCTGGACTCTTGGAGTTCTCTCTGGAAACACCATATATTTT	NA	TRBV30	TRBJ1-3	NA
CASSLDGGGNQPQHF	TGCGCCAGCAGCTTGGACGGGGGTGGCAATCAGCCCCAGCATTTT	NA	TRBV5-1	TRBJ1-5	NA